The 30 T cell receptor beta chains listed next were all sequenced from one sample in a study of T cells expressing NK-cell markers (dated by TCRdb to the early 2020s). Library prep was done by 5' RACE. TCRdb lists the instrument as Illumina HiSeq 2000. After the reads were reprocessed by TCRdb, one entry was made per CDR3 protein sequence, with no DNA. This sample's table has entries for around 100,000 distinct CDR3 sequences. Approximately 18% of the sample is taken by the ten largest. Sequenced material: blood T cells: a sorted CD56 or NKG2C T cell subset, CD4+ or CD8+ T cells, or bulk PBMC T cells (not recorded which). The receptors shown here come from a woman aged 18-70 years in good health.

V gene TRBV7-8 combines with J gene TRBJ2-3. The CDR3 has 14 amino acids. CDR1 is SGHVS, CDR2 FQNEAQ, per germline. Here the CDR3 reads CASSLVDFTDTQYF.

This sequence joins TRBV5-1 and TRBJ1-1; TCRdb's assignment of TRBD1 cannot be checked, as there is no DNA. Germline V gives CDR1 SGHRS, CDR2 YFSETQ. The CDR3 runs to 12 residues. CDR3 sequence: CASSTPASGAFF.

The V and J genes are TRBV9 and TRBJ2-7. In germline, CDR1 is SGDLS, CDR2 YYNGEE. This CDR3 region has 14 residues. The CDR3 protein is CASSVAGDFYEQYF.

The chain links TRBV7-9 to TRBJ2-1; the D call of TRBD2 rests on TCRdb alone, since no DNA is present to check it. This CDR3 contains 17 residues. Germline V CDR1 and CDR2: SEHNR, FQNEAQ (reference sequence). The CDR3: CASSLALELAGVWEQFF.

This chain joins TRBV14 and TRBJ2-4. Germline lookup yields CDR1 SGHDN and CDR2 FVKESK. The CDR3 runs 15 residues. The CDR3 loop is CASSYSSVAKNIQYF. The full variable domain, its missing parts supplied by reference TRBV14 and TRBJ2-4, is EAGVTQFPSHSVIEKGQTVTLRCDPISGHDNLYWYRRVMGKEIKFLLHFVKESKQDESGMPNNRFLAERTGGTYSTLKVQPAELEDSGVYFCASSYSSVAKNIQYFGAGTRLSVL.

The chain carries TRBV5-1 and TRBJ2-1; TCRdb reports TRBD1, a call that lacks DNA to check it against. This CDR3 region has 15 residues. The V gene's germline CDR1 is SGHRS and CDR2 YFSETQ. This CDR3 reads CASSLAGGGTNEQFF.

The V call is TRBV9, the J call TRBJ2-5; lacking DNA, the TRBD1 call made by TCRdb goes unchecked. The CDR3 runs to 14 residues. Germline assignment: CDR1 SGDLS and CDR2 YYNGEE. The CDR3 sequence is CASSVGGFRETQYF.

The chain links TRBV7-9 to TRBJ2-7; the D call of TRBD2 rests on TCRdb alone, since no DNA is present to check it. This CDR3 contains 15 residues. Germline CDR1 SEHNR, CDR2 FQNEAQ (reference sequence). CDR3 region: CASSFHLAGEYEQYF.

This sequence joins TRBV30 and TRBJ2-2; TCRdb names TRBD2, which stays unverified in the absence of DNA. The CDR3 has 14 residues. Germline V gene sequence: CDR1 GTSNPN, CDR2 SVGIG (reference sequence). The CDR3 sequence: CAGQLAGGPGELFF.

The chain has TRBV10-1 and TRBJ2-3. The CDR3 is 14 residues long. Germline V gives CDR1 WNHNN, CDR2 SYGVQD (reference sequence). Here the CDR3 reads CASSLSISTDTQYF.

The V and J genes are TRBV20-1 and TRBJ2-3; TCRdb lists TRBD1, though no DNA is available to test this call. Germline assignment: CDR1 DFQATT and CDR2 SNEGSKA (reference sequence). The CDR3 consists of 14 residues. CDR3 sequence reads: CSARPEDSTDTQYF.

The gene calls are TRBV28 and TRBJ2-7; the TCRdb D gene call, TRBD1, has no DNA to confirm it. Per the germline V gene, CDR1 is MDHEN and CDR2 is SYDVKM. The CDR3 is 14 amino acids. This CDR3 is CASRTGTGSYEQYF.

The chain couples TRBV25-1 to TRBJ2-1; TCRdb outputs TRBD2, but without DNA this stays unchecked. The CDR3 has 15 amino acids. Germline-derived CDR1 and CDR2 are MGHDK and SYGVNS. The CDR3 sequence is CASRGVGGGGYEQFF.

The genes are TRBV27 and TRBJ2-7; TCRdb's D call, TRBD2, is unchecked because there is no DNA. The germline V gene encodes CDR1 MNHEY and CDR2 SMNVEV (reference sequence). The CDR3 runs to 13 residues. The CDR3 sequence is CASSAGPTYEQYF.

CDR3 sequence: CASSQVGGSTDTQYF. V is TRBV7-3 and J is TRBJ2-3; TCRdb gives TRBD1 as the D gene, but with no DNA this cannot be confirmed. CDR1 SGHTA and CDR2 FQGTGA come from the germline V gene. The CDR3 extends over 15 amino acids.

The chain carries TRBV4-3 and TRBJ2-3; TCRdb gives TRBD2 as the D gene, but with no DNA this cannot be confirmed. Germline V gene data show CDR1 as LGHNA and CDR2 as YSLEER. The CDR3 has 19 amino acids. CDR3 amino acids: CASSQGLGGGGILTDTQYF.

The rearrangement joins TRBV29-1 to TRBJ1-1. The CDR3 consists of 13 residues. The germline CDR1 and CDR2 sequences are SQVTM and ANQGSEA. This chain's CDR3 is CSVDLGRTTEAFF.

V is TRBV5-1 and J is TRBJ2-3; TCRdb selects TRBD1, and the lack of DNA leaves this call unchecked. The CDR3 has 16 amino acids. Germline V lookup: CDR1 SGHRS, CDR2 YFSETQ. The CDR3 loop reads CASSYSEGGQKDTQYF.

V and J are TRBV5-6 and TRBJ1-2. The CDR3 consists of 13 residues. Germline V gene lookup returns CDR1 SGHDT and CDR2 YYEEEE. The CDR3 loop is CASSDDGSYGYTF.

The genes are TRBV9 and TRBJ2-1; TCRdb proposes TRBD2, but this gene call is untestable without DNA. The CDR3 sequence is 11 residues long. Germline CDR1 and CDR2: SGDLS and YYNGEE. CDR3 in amino acids: CASGEGSEQFF.

This chain links TRBV19 with TRBJ2-7; without DNA, the TCRdb call of TRBD1 cannot be checked. CDR3 size: 14 residues. The germline gives CDR1 LNHDA, CDR2 SQIVND (reference sequence). The CDR3 spells CASSPGTGGLEQYF.

This rearrangement joins TRBV7-8 to TRBJ2-3; the TRBD2 assignment by TCRdb is unverifiable without DNA. Germline V gene lookup returns CDR1 SGHVS and CDR2 FQNEAQ. The CDR3 contains 15 residues. The CDR3 loop is CASSLVQRYTDTQYF.

CDR3 residues: CASRIRENTGELFF. The J gene is TRBJ2-2, the V gene TRBV5-1; TCRdb reports TRBD1, a call that lacks DNA to check it against. Germline assignment: CDR1 SGHRS and CDR2 YFSETQ. The CDR3 spans 14 residues.

CDR3 sequence: CASSLVDRGRSNTGELFF. The chain links TRBV5-5 to TRBJ2-2; TCRdb gives TRBD1 as the D gene, but with no DNA this cannot be confirmed. CDR1 is SGHKS, CDR2 YYEKEE, per germline (reference sequence). This CDR3 has 18 residues.

This chain links TRBV10-3 with TRBJ1-2; with no DNA, the TCRdb D assignment of TRBD1 cannot be verified. Germline CDR1 reads ENHRY; CDR2 reads SYGVKD. CDR3 length equals 15 residues. The CDR3 is CATLDADRDNYGYTF.

This rearrangement joins TRBV19 to TRBJ2-7. CDR3 length: 14 amino acids. Germline lookup yields CDR1 LNHDA and CDR2 SQIVND (reference sequence). The CDR3 spells CASSREGYSYEQYF.

The chain has TRBV12-3 or TRBV12-4 and TRBJ2-5; TCRdb names TRBD2, which stays unverified in the absence of DNA. The CDR3 length is 14 residues. The CDR3 spells CASSFKSGQETQYF.

The chain employs TRBV13 and TRBJ2-3. This CDR3 has 12 amino acids. CDR1 and CDR2 from the germline V gene are PRHDT and FYEKMQ (reference sequence). CDR3 residues: CASSRKTDTQYF.

The chain combines TRBV4-3 with TRBJ2-5; there is no DNA to check the TCRdb D call of TRBD2. Germline loops: CDR1 LGHNA, CDR2 YSLEER. CDR3 length: 18 residues. The CDR3 protein is CASSQDPLAGGPTETQYF.

The rearrangement joins TRBV7-3 to TRBJ2-1; no DNA is available, so the TRBD2 call from TCRdb remains unchecked. This CDR3 spans 14 amino acids. Per germline, CDR1 SGHTA and CDR2 FQGTGA. This chain's CDR3 is CASSPSGGDNEQFF.